The entry below describes one T cell receptor beta chain. This entry comes from a study of blood T cell repertoires in COVID-19. CDR1 is SGHRS and CDR2 is YFSETQ in the germline V gene. Trimming took off 0 bases at V and 6 bases at J, with 10 bases between the two ends. The CDR3 contains 14 residues. Repertoires were generated with immunoSEQ multiplex PCR, while TCRdb's copy carries only in-frame clones and drops some. This sample has 200,000 to 250,000 clones, with 65% to 90% found just once. The clonotype originates from a woman aged 45-60 years with acute or convalescent COVID-19. Sequences were obtained from peripheral blood. This rearrangement joins TRBV5-1 to TRBJ2-1; D not resolved. The CDR3 protein is CASSLGHQANEQFF. CDR3 nucleotide sequence: TGCGCCAGCAGCTTGGGTCACCAAGCCAATGAGCAGTTCTTC.